What follows are 2 T cell receptor beta chains derived from one specimen sequenced in a study of cytomegalovirus exposure and HLA in healthy donors. The protocol was immunoSEQ multiplex PCR, while the TCRdb copy is restricted to in-frame clones and leaves out a portion. The sample lists roughly 52,000 clones, 75% to 95% occurring once. Sequencing was performed on PBMCs. The origin of the receptors is a man aged 18 to 30 in good health and CMV-seronegative.

This clone showed up just a few times. At the DNA level, this CDR3 is encoded by other sequences in the same sample as well. The chain carries TRBV7-9 and TRBJ1-5; no definite D call. The CDR3 contains 12 residues. The V and J ends lost 6 bases and 6 bases respectively, with 9 bases between them. Germline V CDR1 and CDR2: SEHNR, FQNEAQ (reference sequence). CDR3 in amino acids: CASSLGGQPQHF. DNA for the CDR3: TGTGCCAGCAGTCTAGGCGGTCAGCCCCAGCATTTT.

This rearrangement joins TRBV19 to TRBJ2-7; the match to TRBD2 covers 7 bases. This CDR3 has 17 residues. Germline assignment: CDR1 LNHDA and CDR2 SQIVND (reference sequence). Germline trimming cut 5 bases from V and 7 bases from J; bases unmatched to any gene: 20. For the CDR3, the DNA is TGTGCCAGTAGTTACCGATTTGGTGGGAGGGCCGGGACGGAGCAGTACTTC. It codes for CASSYRFGGRAGTEQYF.